Listed here is a single T cell receptor (beta chain). Its specificity is unknown. Original handling: From ImmunoSEQ came sequences covering only the junction and carrying no quality scores, so filtering differed. Generated by immunoSEQ multiplex PCR, the TCRdb table keeps only in-frame clones and is missing some. V and J calls and clone size are as listed in that table; D and trimming were resolved from the DNA. The sample includes 2 million to 3 million clones, approximately 93% seen only once; the top ten take 0.36%. The CDR3 extends over 13 amino acids. The germline V and J ends were trimmed by 3 bases and 8 bases, with 14 bases remaining between them. Germline lookup yields CDR1 GTSNPN and CDR2 SVGIG (reference sequence). This sample is part of a study of shared clonotypes between healthy human individuals. Study results and caveats: Few donors restricted represented genetic and exposure-history diversity. Researchers sampled blood only, noting tissue repertoires likely differ.

Material: naive CD4+ T cells from PBMCs. Subset specified: CD45RA+ positively selected. The receptor comes from a man aged 18 to 30 in good health. Some clones in this sample may be carry-over from other donors' samples. This chain links TRBV30 with TRBJ2-1, with D possibly TRBD2 on 5 matching bases. This CDR3 reads CAWSAAREHEQFF. CDR3 bases: TGTGCCTGGAGCGCGGCCCGGGAACATGAGCAGTTCTTC.